This is a list of T cell receptor beta chains from one sample in a study of TIL therapy for anti-PD-1-resistant metastatic lung cancer. The protocol was immunoSEQ multiplex PCR, while the TCRdb copy is restricted to in-frame clones and leaves out a portion. This sample yields about 36,000 clones, of which around four fifths are seen a single time; 4.5% to 6% belongs to the top ten. The material sequenced was blood, taken at baseline. The origin of the receptors is a person between 30 and 79 years old with non-small cell lung cancer. The CDR3 runs from the conserved cysteine through the conserved F or W. D genes are given only for firm matches. Clone size is not always given. Where it is, it says once, few, many or a class for expanded clones.

j_gene: TRBJ2-5; abundance: once; v_gene: TRBV28; d_gene: NA; CDR3aa: CASSLRGFMETQYF; CDR3nt: TGTGCCAGCAGTTTACGAGGGTTTATGGAGACCCAGTACTTC
j_gene: TRBJ2-2; abundance: NA; v_gene: TRBV4-3; d_gene: TRBD2; CDR3aa: CASSQDFASGRTGELFF; CDR3nt: TGCGCCAGCAGCCAAGATTTCGCTAGCGGGAGGACCGGGGAGCTGTTTTTT
j_gene: TRBJ2-7; abundance: NA; v_gene: TRBV5-4; d_gene: NA; CDR3aa: CASSGRTRQSYEQYF; CDR3nt: TGTGCCAGCAGCGGACGGACAAGACAATCCTACGAGCAGTACTTC
j_gene: TRBJ2-4; abundance: NA; v_gene: TRBV21-1; d_gene: NA; CDR3aa: CASSILQGGKNIQYF; CDR3nt: TGTGCCAGCAGCATTCTGCAGGGTGGCAAAAACATTCAGTACTTC
j_gene: TRBJ2-4; abundance: NA; v_gene: TRBV5-1; d_gene: NA; CDR3aa: CASSSDRDRVAKNIQYF; CDR3nt: TGCGCCAGCAGCTCTGACCGGGACCGTGTAGCCAAAAACATTCAGTACTTC
j_gene: TRBJ1-4; abundance: NA; v_gene: TRBV18; d_gene: NA; CDR3aa: CASSPETLTEKLFF; CDR3nt: TGTGCCAGCTCACCGGAGACGCTAACAGAAAAACTGTTTTTT
j_gene: TRBJ2-7; abundance: NA; v_gene: TRBV19; d_gene: TRBD2; CDR3aa: CASNGRTSGSSYEQYF; CDR3nt: TGTGCCAGTAATGGTAGGACTAGCGGGAGCTCCTACGAGCAGTACTTC
j_gene: TRBJ2-7; abundance: NA; v_gene: TRBV7-9; d_gene: NA; CDR3aa: CASSLASDEQYF; CDR3nt: TGTGCCAGCAGCTTAGCCTCAGACGAGCAGTACTTC
j_gene: TRBJ2-7; abundance: NA; v_gene: TRBV4-3; d_gene: NA; CDR3aa: CASSQGAAGTYEQYF; CDR3nt: TGCGCCAGCAGCCAAGGGGCGGCCGGCACATACGAGCAGTACTTC
j_gene: TRBJ2-7; abundance: NA; v_gene: TRBV6-5; d_gene: NA; CDR3aa: CASSYSRLATYEQYF; CDR3nt: TGTGCCAGCAGTTACTCTCGGCTGGCCACCTACGAGCAGTACTTC
j_gene: TRBJ2-3; abundance: NA; v_gene: TRBV9; d_gene: TRBD2; CDR3aa: CASTLGRGVTSTDTQYF; CDR3nt: TGTGCCAGCACACTAGGGAGGGGAGTAACTAGCACAGATACGCAGTATTTT
j_gene: TRBJ2-7; abundance: NA; v_gene: TRBV28; d_gene: NA; CDR3aa: CASSLSRQGGEQYF; CDR3nt: TGTGCCAGCAGTTTAAGTCGGCAGGGGGGCGAGCAGTACTTC
j_gene: TRBJ2-1; abundance: NA; v_gene: TRBV5-5; d_gene: NA; CDR3aa: CASSLAAEFHEQFF; CDR3nt: TGTGCCAGCAGCTTGGCAGCGGAGTTCCATGAGCAGTTCTTC
j_gene: TRBJ2-1; abundance: NA; v_gene: TRBV4-3; d_gene: NA; CDR3aa: CASSPDWYSYNEQFF; CDR3nt: TGCGCCAGCAGCCCGGACTGGTACTCCTACAATGAGCAGTTCTTC
j_gene: TRBJ1-1; abundance: few; v_gene: TRBV10-1; d_gene: NA; CDR3aa: CASRKGQNTEAFF; CDR3nt: TGCGCCAGCAGGAAGGGGCAGAACACTGAAGCTTTCTTT
j_gene: TRBJ2-3; abundance: NA; v_gene: TRBV5-6; d_gene: TRBD2; CDR3aa: CASSLALSSGGTDTQYF; CDR3nt: TGTGCCAGCAGCTTGGCCTTATCTAGCGGGGGGACAGATACGCAGTATTTT
j_gene: TRBJ1-2; abundance: once; v_gene: TRBV7-2; d_gene: NA; CDR3aa: CASSLLGRYGYTF; CDR3nt: TGTGCCAGCAGCTTACTGGGGCGCTATGGCTACACCTTC
j_gene: TRBJ1-1; abundance: few; v_gene: TRBV28; d_gene: NA; CDR3aa: CASSLWVSTEAFF; CDR3nt: TGTGCCAGCAGTTTATGGGTGAGCACTGAAGCTTTCTTT
j_gene: TRBJ1-2; abundance: once; v_gene: TRBV6-5; d_gene: NA; CDR3aa: CASSPTRRSYTF; CDR3nt: TGTGCCAGCAGCCCCACGCGCCGTAGCTACACCTTC
j_gene: TRBJ2-1; abundance: few; v_gene: TRBV4-3; d_gene: TRBD1; CDR3aa: CASSQESRGTGGRNEQFF; CDR3nt: TGCGCCAGCAGCCAAGAATCGAGAGGGACAGGGGGACGGAATGAGCAGTTCTTC
j_gene: TRBJ1-3; abundance: NA; v_gene: TRBV7-2; d_gene: NA; CDR3aa: CASSPDLGAGNTIYF; CDR3nt: TGTGCCAGCAGCCCGGACCTTGGGGCTGGAAACACCATATATTTT
j_gene: TRBJ2-7; abundance: once; v_gene: TRBV5-1; d_gene: NA; CDR3aa: CASSLGYEQYF; CDR3nt: TGCGCCAGCAGCTTGGGATACGAGCAGTACTTC
j_gene: TRBJ2-1; abundance: NA; v_gene: TRBV28; d_gene: NA; CDR3aa: CASSFGGIRPNEQFF; CDR3nt: TGTGCCAGCAGTTTCGGCGGGATAAGACCCAATGAGCAGTTCTTC
j_gene: TRBJ2-3; abundance: NA; v_gene: TRBV30; d_gene: TRBD2; CDR3aa: CAWRGGITDTQYF; CDR3nt: TGTGCCTGGCGGGGGGGGATCACAGATACGCAGTATTTT
j_gene: TRBJ1-6; abundance: NA; v_gene: TRBV28; d_gene: NA; CDR3aa: CASRRTTGSPLHF; CDR3nt: TGTGCCAGCAGAAGGACGACCGGTTCACCCCTCCACTTT
j_gene: TRBJ1-3; abundance: NA; v_gene: TRBV27; d_gene: NA; CDR3aa: CASSPQGAGNTIYF; CDR3nt: TGTGCCAGCAGCCCACAGGGAGCCGGAAACACCATATATTTT
j_gene: TRBJ1-4; abundance: NA; v_gene: TRBV6-6; d_gene: TRBD1; CDR3aa: CASSQGQPNEKLFF; CDR3nt: TGTGCCAGCAGTCAGGGACAGCCTAATGAAAAACTGTTTTTT
j_gene: TRBJ2-3; abundance: once; v_gene: TRBV10-3; d_gene: TRBD2; CDR3aa: CAINPSGSTDTQYF; CDR3nt: TGTGCCATCAATCCTAGCGGGAGCACAGATACGCAGTATTTT
j_gene: TRBJ1-5; abundance: NA; v_gene: TRBV6-5; d_gene: TRBD1; CDR3aa: CASSLQGGRNQPQHF; CDR3nt: TGTGCCAGCAGTTTACAGGGGGGAAGAAATCAGCCCCAGCATTTT
j_gene: TRBJ1-1; abundance: NA; v_gene: TRBV10-3; d_gene: NA; CDR3aa: CAISTNGPRNTEAFF; CDR3nt: TGTGCCATCAGTACTAACGGACCTAGGAACACTGAAGCTTTCTTT
j_gene: TRBJ2-5; abundance: NA; v_gene: TRBV7-3; d_gene: NA; CDR3aa: CASYEAGETQYF; CDR3nt: TGTGCCAGTTATGAGGCCGGAGAGACCCAGTACTTC
j_gene: TRBJ2-7; abundance: NA; v_gene: TRBV6-1; d_gene: NA; CDR3aa: CASSDRTGPSYEQYF; CDR3nt: TGTGCCAGCAGTGATCGGACGGGGCCCTCCTACGAGCAGTACTTC
j_gene: TRBJ1-5; abundance: few; v_gene: TRBV28; d_gene: NA; CDR3aa: CASIGQRYSNQPQHF; CDR3nt: TGTGCCAGCATAGGACAGCGTTATAGCAATCAGCCCCAGCATTTT
j_gene: TRBJ1-5; abundance: few; v_gene: TRBV4-2; d_gene: TRBD1; CDR3aa: CASSQEDRGGQPQHF; CDR3nt: TGTGCCAGCAGCCAAGAGGACAGGGGCGGACAGCCCCAGCATTTT
j_gene: TRBJ1-2; abundance: few; v_gene: TRBV23-1; d_gene: NA; CDR3aa: CASTSEELNYGYTF; CDR3nt: TGCGCCAGCACATCGGAGGAACTCAACTATGGCTACACCTTC
j_gene: TRBJ1-2; abundance: NA; v_gene: TRBV2; d_gene: NA; CDR3aa: CASRILPGDGYTF; CDR3nt: TGTGCCAGCAGAATCCTACCTGGGGACGGCTACACCTTC
j_gene: TRBJ2-3; abundance: NA; v_gene: TRBV27; d_gene: TRBD2; CDR3aa: CASSFGWLAGRVGTDTQYF; CDR3nt: TGTGCCAGCAGTTTTGGCTGGCTAGCGGGGCGGGTCGGGACAGATACGCAGTATTTT
j_gene: TRBJ2-3; abundance: few; v_gene: TRBV7-9; d_gene: TRBD2; CDR3aa: CASSFGTSGVTDTQYF; CDR3nt: TGTGCCAGCAGCTTTGGGACTAGCGGGGTCACAGATACGCAGTATTTT
j_gene: TRBJ2-1; abundance: NA; v_gene: TRBV28; d_gene: TRBD2; CDR3aa: CASSSRLAGGSNEQFF; CDR3nt: TGTGCCAGCAGTTCAAGACTAGCGGGGGGTTCCAATGAGCAGTTCTTC